These 11 T cell receptor beta chains share one sample of origin, sequenced in a study of molecular identifiers for immune sequencing clone quantification. In TCRdb, the PCR reads were re-called with MiXCR into one record per CDR3 protein. In the table there are over 300,000 distinct CDR3 sequences, about a quarter of which are singletons. The specimen was naive CD8+ T cells from blood, with Jurkat cell RNA spiked in. Sample subset: FACS-sorted CD8+CD4-CCR7+CD45RA+ naive T cells. The receptors were sampled from a human donor in good health. Some libraries in this study had Jurkat cell RNA spiked in.

This chain uses TRBV11-3 with TRBJ2-1, with 7 bases lining up with TRBD2. The length of the CDR3 is 16 residues. V lost 1 base to trimming and J lost 0 bases; unmatched junction nucleotides: 3. CDR1 and CDR2 from the germline V gene are SGHNT and YENEEA. CDR3 nucleotides: TGTGCCAGCAGCTTAGTAGCGGGCCCCTCCTACAATGAGCAGTTCTTC. The encoded protein is CASSLVAGPSYNEQFF.

The genes are TRBV2 and TRBJ2-7; D uncertain. This CDR3 region has 18 residues. Germline V CDR1 and CDR2: SNHLY, FYNNEI. V was pared by 7 bases and J by 2 bases, with 27 bases between. This chain's CDR3 is CASIINFGLVGRPYEQYF. In DNA form, the CDR3 reads TGTGCCAGCATCATCAACTTTGGTCTAGTCGGAAGACCCTACGAGCAGTACTTC.

This clonotype came up many times. The chain uses TRBV29-1 and TRBJ1-1; no reliable D call. Trimming removed 7 bases at V and 1 base at J, with 13 bases between. CDR1 and CDR2 (germline): SQVTM, ANQGSEA. This CDR3 is 13 amino acids long. CDR3 sequence (DNA): TGCAGCGCCCTAGGACGACAGAACACTGAAGCTTTCTTT. Protein sequence: CSALGRQNTEAFF.

On this clonotype itself: An end of the junction differs from the germline gene, which may be a read error. The rearrangement links TRBV29-1 to TRBJ2-1, with 7 bases fitting TRBD2. The CDR3 is 11 residues long. The germline CDR1 and CDR2 sequences are SQVTM and ANQGSEA. The DNA of the CDR3 is TGCGGCGTTCCCTCTAGCGGAAAGCAGTTCTTC. Translated: CGVPSSGKQFF.

This clonotype was recorded at least ten times. Since no conserved phenylalanine or tryptophan closes the CDR3, a read error is the likely cause. No DNA is shown, since the ends of the CDR3 on it are uncertain; the CDR3 is the one TCRdb lists. The rearrangement links TRBV2 to TRBJ2-7; the table calls TRBD1, which could not be checked here. The CDR3 is 12 residues long, ends included. Germline CDR1 and CDR2: SNHLY and FYNNEI. CDR3 region: CASSESDSYPRA.

This clonotype was seen many times. The chain employs TRBV20-1 and TRBJ2-4; D is unresolved. There are 14 residues in the CDR3. Per the germline V gene, CDR1 is DFQATT and CDR2 is SNEGSKA (reference sequence). Trimming pared 1 base from V and 0 bases from J, leaving 7 bases between. CDR3 bases: TGCAGTGCTAGAGCCACCGAAGCCAAAAACATTCAGTACTTC. Translation gives CSARATEAKNIQYF.

The chain combines TRBV11-2 with TRBJ2-2, with 9 nucleotides matching TRBD1. The length of the CDR3 is 16 residues. Germline-derived CDR1 and CDR2 are SGHAT and FQNNGV. Germline trimming cut 4 bases from V and 0 bases from J; bases unmatched to any gene: 3. CDR3 residues: CASSSTGGPNTGELFF. DNA of the CDR3: TGTGCCAGCAGCTCTACAGGGGGCCCGAACACCGGGGAGCTGTTTTTT. Filled out from reference TRBV11-2 and TRBJ2-2, the complete variable domain reads EAGVAQSPRYKIIEKRQSVAFWCNPISGHATLYWYQQILGQGPKLLIQFQNNGVVDDSQLPKDRFSAERLKGVDSTLKIQPAKLEDSAVYLCASSSTGGPNTGELFFGEGSRLTVL.

The chain links TRBV27 to TRBJ1-1, with D perhaps matching TRBD1 (5 bases). Trimming removed 8 bases from V and 2 bases from J, with 15 bases in between. The germline V gene encodes CDR1 MNHEY and CDR2 SMNVEV (reference sequence). The CDR3 runs to 14 residues. CDR3 amino acids: CASGGTVRNTEAFF. The CDR3, as DNA: TGTGCCAGCGGGGGGACGGTGCGAAACACTGAAGCTTTCTTT.

CDR3 sequence (DNA): TGCAGTGCCCCAGGGTTAGACAAAGCCCACGAGCAGTACTTC. Translated: CSAPGLDKAHEQYF. This chain connects TRBV20-1 to TRBJ2-7, with D tentatively TRBD1 (5 bases). CDR3 length: 14 residues. Germline V gene lookup returns CDR1 DFQATT and CDR2 SNEGSKA (reference sequence). V was clipped by 6 bases and J by 5 bases, with 20 bases between them.

For this clonotype: The conserved phenylalanine or tryptophan is not found at the CDR3 terminus, so this likely reflects a read error. V gene TRBV27 combines with J gene TRBJ2-7; weak D call: TRBD2 (7 bases). The CDR3 loop spans 14 amino acids. Per the germline V gene, CDR1 is MNHEY and CDR2 is SMNVEV (reference sequence). V was shortened by 6 bases and J by 7 bases, with 19 bases between the two germline ends. The CDR3 spells CASRTGRGVVEQYS. CDR3 DNA sequence: TGTGCCAGCAGGACAGGCCGGGGGGTGGTTGAGCAGTACTCC.

This clonotype has ten or more counts. The J gene is TRBJ2-7, the V gene TRBV11-2; D remains ambiguous. Trimming took off 1 base at V and 6 bases at J, with 7 bases between the two ends. Germline values: CDR1 SGHAT, CDR2 FQNNGV. The CDR3 covers 12 residues. CDR3 in amino acids: CASSLVSVEQYF. As DNA, the CDR3 is TGTGCCAGCAGCTTAGTAAGCGTCGAGCAGTACTTC.